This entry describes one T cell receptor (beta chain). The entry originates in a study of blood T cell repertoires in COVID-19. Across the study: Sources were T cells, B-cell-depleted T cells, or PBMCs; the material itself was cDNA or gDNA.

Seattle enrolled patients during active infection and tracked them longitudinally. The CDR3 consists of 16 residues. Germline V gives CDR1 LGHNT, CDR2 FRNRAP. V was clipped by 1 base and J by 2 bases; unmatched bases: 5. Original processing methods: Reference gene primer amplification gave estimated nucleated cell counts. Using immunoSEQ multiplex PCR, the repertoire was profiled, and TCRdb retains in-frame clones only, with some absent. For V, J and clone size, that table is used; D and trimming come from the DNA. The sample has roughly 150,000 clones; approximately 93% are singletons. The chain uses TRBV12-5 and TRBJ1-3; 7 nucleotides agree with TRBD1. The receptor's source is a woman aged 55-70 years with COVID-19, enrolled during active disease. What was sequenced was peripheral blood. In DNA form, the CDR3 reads TGTGCTAGTGGTTTGGGACAGGGACTGCCTGGAAACACCATATATTTT. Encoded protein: CASGLGQGLPGNTIYF.